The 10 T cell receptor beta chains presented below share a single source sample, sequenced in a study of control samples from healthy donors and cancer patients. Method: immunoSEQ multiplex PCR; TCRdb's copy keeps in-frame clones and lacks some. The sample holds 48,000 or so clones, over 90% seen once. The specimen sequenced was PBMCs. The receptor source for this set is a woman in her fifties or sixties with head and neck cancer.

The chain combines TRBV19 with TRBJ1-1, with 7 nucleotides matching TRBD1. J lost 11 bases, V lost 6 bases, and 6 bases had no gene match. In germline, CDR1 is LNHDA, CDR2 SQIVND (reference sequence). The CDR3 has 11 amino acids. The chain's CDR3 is CASSQGVTAFF. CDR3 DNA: TGTGCCAGTAGCCAGGGGGTGACGGCTTTCTTT.

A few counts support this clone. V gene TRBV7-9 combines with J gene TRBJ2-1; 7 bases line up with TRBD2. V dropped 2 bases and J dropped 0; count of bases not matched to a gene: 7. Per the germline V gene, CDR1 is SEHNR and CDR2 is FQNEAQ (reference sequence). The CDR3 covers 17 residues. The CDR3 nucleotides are TGTGCCAGCAGCTTACAAAGCGGGATTAGCTCCTACAATGAGCAGTTCTTC. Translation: CASSLQSGISSYNEQFF. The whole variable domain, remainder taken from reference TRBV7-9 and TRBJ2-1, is DTGVSQNPRHKITKRGQNVTFRCDPISEHNRLYWYRQTLGQGPEFLTYFQNEAQLEKSRLLSDRFSAERPKGSFSTLEIQRTEQGDSAMYLCASSLQSGISSYNEQFFGPGTRLTVL.

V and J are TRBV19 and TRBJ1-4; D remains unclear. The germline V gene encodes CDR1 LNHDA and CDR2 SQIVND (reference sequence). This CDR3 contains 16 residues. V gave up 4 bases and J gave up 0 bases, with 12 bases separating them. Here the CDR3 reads CASSKRGTATNEKLFF. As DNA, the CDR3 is TGTGCCAGTAGTAAGCGTGGAACTGCAACTAATGAAAAACTGTTTTTT.

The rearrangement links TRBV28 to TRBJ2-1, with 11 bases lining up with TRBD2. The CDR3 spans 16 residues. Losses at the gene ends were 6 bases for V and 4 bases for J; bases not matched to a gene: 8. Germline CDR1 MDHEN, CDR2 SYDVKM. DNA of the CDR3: TGTGCCAGCAGCGCACTAGCGGGAGAATCATACAATGAGCAGTTCTTC. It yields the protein CASSALAGESYNEQFF. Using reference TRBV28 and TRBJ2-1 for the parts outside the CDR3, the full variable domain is DVKVTQSSRYLVKRTGEKVFLECVQDMDHENMFWYRQDPGLGLRLIYFSYDVKMKEKGDIPEGYSVSREKKERFSLILESASTNQTSMYLCASSALAGESYNEQFFGPGTRLTVL.

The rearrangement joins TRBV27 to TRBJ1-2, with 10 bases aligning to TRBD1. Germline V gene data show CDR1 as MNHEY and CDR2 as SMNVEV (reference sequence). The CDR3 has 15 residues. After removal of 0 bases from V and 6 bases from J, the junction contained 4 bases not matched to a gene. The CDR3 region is CASSLSRTGGDGYTF. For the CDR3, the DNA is TGTGCCAGCAGTTTATCGAGGACAGGGGGGGATGGCTACACCTTC.

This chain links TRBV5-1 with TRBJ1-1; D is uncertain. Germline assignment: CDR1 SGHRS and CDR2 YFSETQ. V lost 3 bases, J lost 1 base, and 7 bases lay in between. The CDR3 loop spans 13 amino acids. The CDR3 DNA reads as TGCGCCAGCAGCTCCGGGCCGAACACTGAAGCTTTCTTT. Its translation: CASSSGPNTEAFF.

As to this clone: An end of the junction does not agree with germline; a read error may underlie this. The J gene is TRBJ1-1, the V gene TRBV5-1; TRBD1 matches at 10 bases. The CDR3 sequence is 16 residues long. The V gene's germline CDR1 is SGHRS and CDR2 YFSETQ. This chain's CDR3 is CTSSLSGQGGNTEAFF. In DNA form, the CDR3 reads TGCACCAGCAGCTTAAGTGGACAGGGGGGGAACACTGAAGCTTTCTTT.

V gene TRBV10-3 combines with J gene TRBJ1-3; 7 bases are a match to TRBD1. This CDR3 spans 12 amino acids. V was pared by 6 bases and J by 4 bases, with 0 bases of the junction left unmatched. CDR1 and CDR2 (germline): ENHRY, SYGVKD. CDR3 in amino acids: CAIRTGGNTIYF. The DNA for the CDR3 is TGTGCCATCAGGACAGGGGGAAACACCATATATTTT.

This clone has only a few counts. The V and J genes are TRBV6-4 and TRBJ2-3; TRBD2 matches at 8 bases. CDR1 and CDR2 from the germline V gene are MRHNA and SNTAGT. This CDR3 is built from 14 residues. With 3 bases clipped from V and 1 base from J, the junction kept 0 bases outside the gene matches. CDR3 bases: TGTGCCAGCAGTGAGCGGGGGGGCACAGATACGCAGTATTTT. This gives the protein CASSERGGTDTQYF.

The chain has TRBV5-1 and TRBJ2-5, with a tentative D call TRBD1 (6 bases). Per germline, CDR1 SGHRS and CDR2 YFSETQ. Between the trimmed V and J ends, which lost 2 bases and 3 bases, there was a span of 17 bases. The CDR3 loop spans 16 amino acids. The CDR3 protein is CASSLPSGQLKETQYF. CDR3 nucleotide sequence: TGCGCCAGCAGCTTACCCTCGGGACAACTCAAAGAGACCCAGTACTTC.